The 25 T cell receptor beta chains in this list originate from one sample, sequenced in a study of beta chain features in type 1 diabetes. The authors reverse transcribed all of the isolated RNA, so sequencing captured expressed TCRB transcripts. Sequenced by immunoSEQ multiplex PCR; TCRdb stores in-frame clones only, minus some. Of approximately 280,000 clones listed, around 16% were seen once; the top ten hold roughly 0.015%. These receptors have no known antigen. General study points: There was a moderate but significant shortening of TCRB CDR3s in all four CD4+ subsets of Type 1 diabetes patients.

Sample: naive CD4+ T cells from blood. The source is a man in his late teens or twenties with type 1 diabetes.

This clone was seen a handful of times. The V and J genes are TRBV11-2 and TRBJ1-4; D possibly corresponds to TRBD1 (5 bases). The CDR3 is made up of 13 amino acids. Germline lookup yields CDR1 SGHAT and CDR2 FQNNGV. Trimming shortened V by 3 bases and J by 8 bases, and 10 bases separated the two germline ends. The CDR3 DNA reads as TGTGCCAGCAGCTTCACAGGATTCGAAAAACTGTTTTTT. It encodes CASSFTGFEKLFF.

The V gene is TRBV5-1, the J gene TRBJ2-7; TRBD2 is a possible D gene (6 bases). Germline values: CDR1 SGHRS, CDR2 YFSETQ. This CDR3 contains 14 residues. V was shortened by 1 base and J by 3 bases, with 11 bases between the two germline ends. The CDR3 nucleotides read TGCGCCAGCAGCTTGCTGGGGGGAGACTACGAGCAGTACTTC. Translated: CASSLLGGDYEQYF.

This clone was counted between two and nine times. V is TRBV4-2 and J is TRBJ2-5; TRBD1 matches 12 bases. The CDR3 runs to 15 residues. CDR1 is LGHNA and CDR2 is YNFKEQ in the germline V gene. Losses at the gene ends were 5 bases for V and 5 bases for J; bases not matched to a gene: 6. The DNA for the CDR3 is TGTGCCAGCAGCACAACCGGGACAGGGGGCGAGACCCAGTACTTC. Amino acids: CASSTTGTGGETQYF.

In this sample, this clone turned up a few times. V and J are TRBV4-3 and TRBJ2-1, with 8 nucleotides matching TRBD2. The CDR3 has 15 amino acids. V lost 1 base to trimming and J lost 6 bases; unmatched junction nucleotides: 5. Germline values: CDR1 LGHNA, CDR2 YSLEER. CDR3 DNA sequence: TGCGCCAGCAGCCAAGCGGGGGGGCTCCGCAATGAGCAGTTCTTC. It yields the protein CASSQAGGLRNEQFF.

This clone was found a few times. Other DNA sequences in the sample encode the same CDR3. The gene calls are TRBV18 and TRBJ2-7; maybe TRBD1 (6 bases). The V gene lost 3 bases and the J gene lost 2 bases, with 8 bases spanning the gap. This CDR3 is built from 13 residues. Germline V lookup: CDR1 KGHSH, CDR2 LQKENI. The CDR3 DNA follows: TGTGCCAGCTCACCTCCAGGGGCCTACGAGCAGTACTTC. This translates into CASSPPGAYEQYF.

This clone was seen a handful of times. V is TRBV14 and J is TRBJ2-7; 10 bases line up with TRBD2. The length of the CDR3 is 14 residues. V was clipped by 4 bases and J by 3 bases; unmatched bases: 3. Per germline, CDR1 SGHDN and CDR2 FVKESK. The CDR3 sequence: CASSPSGRVYEQYF. CDR3 DNA sequence: TGTGCCAGCAGCCCCAGCGGGAGGGTCTACGAGCAGTACTTC.

This clone was counted a few times. This sequence joins TRBV30 and TRBJ2-7; no clear D. V was clipped by 1 base and J by 6 bases, with 10 bases between them. This CDR3 comprises 12 residues. The germline V gene has CDR1 GTSNPN and CDR2 SVGIG (reference sequence). The CDR3 spells CAWSALRVEQYF. CDR3 nucleotide sequence: TGTGCCTGGAGTGCCCTCCGGGTCGAGCAGTACTTC.

This clone was seen a handful of times. V is TRBV2 and J is TRBJ1-2, with D unclear. The CDR3 spans 13 residues. Germline V gene sequence: CDR1 SNHLY, CDR2 FYNNEI. Trimming took 6 bases from V and 4 from J, leaving 12 bases between them. CDR3 in DNA: TGTGCCAGCAGCAACCAAGTGGCCTATGGCTACACCTTC. It encodes CASSNQVAYGYTF.

This chain joins TRBV18 and TRBJ2-5; TRBD2 matches 10 bases. The CDR3 is 15 residues long. Germline V gene data show CDR1 as KGHSH and CDR2 as LQKENI. V lost 4 bases, J lost 2 bases, and 4 bases stayed unmatched. This CDR3 reads CASSRLLAGQETQYF. CDR3 coding DNA: TGTGCCAGCTCACGCCTACTAGCGGGGCAAGAGACCCAGTACTTC.

This clone was found a few times. The chain links TRBV27 to TRBJ1-1; TRBD1 agrees at 9 bases. This CDR3 spans 17 amino acids. Germline V gene data show CDR1 as MNHEY and CDR2 as SMNVEV (reference sequence). V was pared by 6 bases and J by 6 bases, with 17 bases of the junction left unmatched. CDR3 nucleotide sequence: TGTGCCAGCAGGCGCGGGACAGGGTTCCTAATCCGGGCTGAAGCTTTCTTT. Protein product: CASRRGTGFLIRAEAFF.

V usage is TRBV7-2 and J usage is TRBJ2-3; D not certain. The V end was cut by 2 bases, the J end by 1 base, with 7 bases between. The germline CDR1 and CDR2 sequences are SGHTA and FQGNSA. The CDR3 extends over 14 amino acids. The DNA of the CDR3 is TGTGCCAGCAGCTTATCTCTAGGCACAGATACGCAGTATTTT. This translates into CASSLSLGTDTQYF.

The rearrangement joins TRBV30 to TRBJ1-1; D call uncertain. CDR3 length: 13 amino acids. Germline-derived CDR1 and CDR2 are GTSNPN and SVGIG (reference sequence). V was pared by 0 bases and J by 5 bases, with 10 bases between. CDR3 amino acids: CAWSVTRTTEAFF. In DNA form, the CDR3 reads TGTGCCTGGAGTGTAACCAGAACGACTGAAGCTTTCTTT.

This clone showed up just a few times. The chain couples TRBV30 to TRBJ2-2; tentatively, D is TRBD1 (6 bases). Germline loops: CDR1 GTSNPN, CDR2 SVGIG (reference sequence). This CDR3 spans 14 amino acids. Trimming stripped 4 bases from V and 0 bases from J, with 9 bases between. CDR3 region: CAWIPGANTGELFF. In nucleotides, the CDR3 is TGTGCCTGGATACCAGGGGCGAACACCGGGGAGCTGTTTTTT.

The chain joins TRBV7-2 to TRBJ2-7; D unresolved. V was cut by 3 bases and J by 6 bases, with 12 bases left in between. The CDR3 covers 13 residues. CDR1 and CDR2 from the germline V gene are SGHTA and FQGNSA. The CDR3 coding sequence is TGTGCCAGCAGCTTCGCTAGTTTGAGCGAGCAGTACTTC. Its translation is CASSFASLSEQYF.

There are a few counts of this clone. The rearrangement uses TRBV19 and TRBJ1-5; TRBD1 matches at 9 bases. J was trimmed by 0 bases and V by 4 bases; bases with no gene match: 1. The CDR3 length is 15 residues. Germline loops: CDR1 LNHDA, CDR2 SQIVND (reference sequence). The CDR3 bases are TGTGCCAGTAGTAGGACAGGGGATAGCAATCAGCCCCAGCATTTT. Its protein product is CASSRTGDSNQPQHF.

This clone was detected only a few times. V usage is TRBV25-1 and J usage is TRBJ2-3; D call uncertain. From germline, CDR1 is MGHDK and CDR2 SYGVNS. The CDR3 has 14 residues. The V end was cut by 6 bases, the J end by 4 bases, with 14 bases between. The CDR3 here is CASSPVTVPDTQYF. The CDR3 coding sequence is TGTGCCAGCAGCCCGGTCACGGTCCCAGATACGCAGTATTTT.

This clone turned up a few times. The chain carries TRBV7-2 and TRBJ2-7; the D is unclear. Germline CDR1 SGHTA, CDR2 FQGNSA. V shed 0 bases and J shed 0 bases, with 9 bases lying between them. This CDR3 has 15 amino acids. The CDR3 loop reads CASSLALQSSYEQYF. CDR3 sequence (DNA): TGTGCCAGCAGCTTAGCCTTACAGAGCTCCTACGAGCAGTACTTC.

This clone turned up a few times. This chain joins TRBV7-2 and TRBJ2-7; TRBD2 agrees at 13 bases. Germline values: CDR1 SGHTA, CDR2 FQGNSA. After removal of 7 bases from V and 4 bases from J, the junction contained 7 bases not matched to a gene. CDR3 length: 15 amino acids. CDR3 DNA sequence: TGTGCCAGCACCCTCGGGACTAGCGGGGTTTACGAGCAGTACTTC. It translates to CASTLGTSGVYEQYF.

CDR3 sequence: CASTGRATDEQYF. Written as DNA, the CDR3 is TGTGCCAGCACAGGGCGAGCTACGGATGAGCAGTACTTC. This rearrangement joins TRBV6-5 to TRBJ2-7; perhaps TRBD1 as D (5 bases). Germline CDR1 is MNHEY and CDR2 is SVGAGI. The V and J ends lost 7 bases and 7 bases respectively, with 17 bases between them. The CDR3 is made up of 13 amino acids.

This clone was recorded a few times. The chain employs TRBV6-5 and TRBJ1-1; 9 bases agree with TRBD1. CDR1 MNHEY and CDR2 SVGAGI come from the germline V gene. The CDR3 consists of 13 residues. The V segment lost 4 bases and the J segment 6 bases; nucleotides outside the gene matches: 3. The CDR3 spells CASSWDRDAEAFF. The CDR3 bases are TGTGCCAGCAGTTGGGACAGGGACGCTGAAGCTTTCTTT.

This clone has only a few counts. The V call is TRBV7-2, the J call TRBJ2-2; 9 bases fit TRBD2. CDR3 length equals 15 residues. CDR1 SGHTA and CDR2 FQGNSA come from the germline V gene. After removal of 6 bases from V and 3 bases from J, the junction contained 5 bases not matched to a gene. The CDR3 bases are TGTGCCAGCAGAAGAGCGGGAGGCGACACCGGGGAGCTGTTTTTT. It is translated as CASRRAGGDTGELFF.

This rearrangement joins TRBV4-3 to TRBJ2-2; D possibly corresponds to TRBD2 (6 bases). V was shortened by 0 bases and J by 6 bases, with 14 bases between the two germline ends. The CDR3 covers 16 residues. The germline CDR1 and CDR2 sequences are LGHNA and YSLEER. The CDR3 spells CASSQEGLLYAGELFF. DNA for the CDR3: TGCGCCAGCAGCCAAGAGGGACTTCTGTATGCCGGGGAGCTGTTTTTT.

The chain has TRBV2 and TRBJ2-7; weak D call: TRBD1 (5 bases). The V end lost 7 bases, the J end lost 5 bases, and 9 bases lay between the germline ends. This CDR3 is built from 11 residues. Germline V gene data show CDR1 as SNHLY and CDR2 as FYNNEI. The CDR3 loop reads CASNWGHEQYF. In nucleotides, the CDR3 is TGTGCCAGCAACTGGGGCCACGAGCAGTACTTC.

V usage is TRBV6-1 and J usage is TRBJ2-3, with 14 bases matching TRBD2. This CDR3 has 17 amino acids. Germline V gives CDR1 MNHNS, CDR2 SASEGT. V was clipped by 1 base and J by 4 bases; unmatched bases: 4. CDR3 amino acids: CASSEVGLAGVPDTQYF. The CDR3 DNA reads as TGTGCCAGCAGTGAAGTGGGACTAGCGGGAGTGCCAGATACGCAGTATTTT.

This chain connects TRBV7-2 to TRBJ2-5, with D possibly matching TRBD2 (6 bases). CDR1 and CDR2 from the germline V gene are SGHTA and FQGNSA. With 1 base removed from V and 3 bases from J, the gap between germline ends came to 9 bases. The length of the CDR3 is 14 residues. In nucleotides, the CDR3 is TGTGCCAGCAGCTTAGAGCGGGCAAAAGAGACCCAGTACTTC. Its protein is CASSLERAKETQYF.